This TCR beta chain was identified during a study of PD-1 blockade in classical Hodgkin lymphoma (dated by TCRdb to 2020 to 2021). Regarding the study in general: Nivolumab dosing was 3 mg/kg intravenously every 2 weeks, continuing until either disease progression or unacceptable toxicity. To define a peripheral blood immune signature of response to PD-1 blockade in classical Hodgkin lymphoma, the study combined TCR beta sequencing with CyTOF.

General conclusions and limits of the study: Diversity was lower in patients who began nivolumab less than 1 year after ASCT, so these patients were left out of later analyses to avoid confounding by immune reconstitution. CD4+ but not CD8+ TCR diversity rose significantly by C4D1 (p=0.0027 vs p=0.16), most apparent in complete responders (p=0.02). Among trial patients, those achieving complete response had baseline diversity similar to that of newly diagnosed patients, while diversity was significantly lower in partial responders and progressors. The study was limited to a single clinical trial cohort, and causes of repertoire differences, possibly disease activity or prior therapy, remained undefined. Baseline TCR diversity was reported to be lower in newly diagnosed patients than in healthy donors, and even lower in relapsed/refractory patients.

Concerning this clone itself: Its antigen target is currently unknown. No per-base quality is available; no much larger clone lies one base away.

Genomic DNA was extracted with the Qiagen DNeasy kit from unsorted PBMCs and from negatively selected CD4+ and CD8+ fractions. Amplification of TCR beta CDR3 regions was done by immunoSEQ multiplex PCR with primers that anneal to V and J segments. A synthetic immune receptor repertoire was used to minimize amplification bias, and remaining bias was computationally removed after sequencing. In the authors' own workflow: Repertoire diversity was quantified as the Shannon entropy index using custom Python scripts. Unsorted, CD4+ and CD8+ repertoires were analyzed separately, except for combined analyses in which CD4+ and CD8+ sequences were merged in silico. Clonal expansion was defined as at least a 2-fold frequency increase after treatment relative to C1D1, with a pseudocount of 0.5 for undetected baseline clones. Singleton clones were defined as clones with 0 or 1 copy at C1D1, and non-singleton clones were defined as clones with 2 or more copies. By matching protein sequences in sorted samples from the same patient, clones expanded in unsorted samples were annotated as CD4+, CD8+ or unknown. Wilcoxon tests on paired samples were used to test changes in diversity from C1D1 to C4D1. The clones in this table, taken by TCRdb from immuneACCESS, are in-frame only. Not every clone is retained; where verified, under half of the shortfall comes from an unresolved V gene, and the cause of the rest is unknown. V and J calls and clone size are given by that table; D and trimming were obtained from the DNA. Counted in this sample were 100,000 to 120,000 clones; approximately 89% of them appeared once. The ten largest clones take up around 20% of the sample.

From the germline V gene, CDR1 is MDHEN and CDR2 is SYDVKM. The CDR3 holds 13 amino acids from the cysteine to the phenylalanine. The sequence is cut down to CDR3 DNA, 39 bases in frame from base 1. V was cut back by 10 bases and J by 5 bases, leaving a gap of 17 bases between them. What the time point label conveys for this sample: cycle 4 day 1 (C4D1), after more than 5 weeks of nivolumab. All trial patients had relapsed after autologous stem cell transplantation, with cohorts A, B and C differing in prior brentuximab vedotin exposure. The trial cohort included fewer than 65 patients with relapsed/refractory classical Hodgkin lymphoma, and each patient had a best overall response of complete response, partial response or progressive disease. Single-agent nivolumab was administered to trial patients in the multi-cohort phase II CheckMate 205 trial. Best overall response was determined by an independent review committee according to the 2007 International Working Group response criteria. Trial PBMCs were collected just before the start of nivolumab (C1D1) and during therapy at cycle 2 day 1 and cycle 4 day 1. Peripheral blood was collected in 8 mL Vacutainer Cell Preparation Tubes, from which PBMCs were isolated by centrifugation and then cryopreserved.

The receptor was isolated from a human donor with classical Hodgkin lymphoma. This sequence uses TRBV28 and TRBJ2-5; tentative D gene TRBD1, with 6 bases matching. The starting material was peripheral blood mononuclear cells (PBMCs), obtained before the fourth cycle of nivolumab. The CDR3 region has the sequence CATRTVMGETQYF. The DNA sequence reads TGTGCCACCAGGACAGTTATGGGGGAGACCCAGTACTTC. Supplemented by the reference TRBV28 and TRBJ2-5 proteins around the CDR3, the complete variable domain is DVKVTQSSRYLVKRTGEKVFLECVQDMDHENMFWYRQDPGLGLRLIYFSYDVKMKEKGDIPEGYSVSREKKERFSLILESASTNQTSMYLCATRTVMGETQYFGPGTRLLVL.